Detailed here is one T cell receptor beta chain. Its antigen is unidentified. Measured with immunoSEQ multiplex PCR; TCRdb has only the in-frame clones, and not every one. The data contain some 23,000 clones, approximately 70% of them seen just once; the ten biggest clones take up roughly 4%. The data were taken from a study of radiotherapy plus CTLA-4 blockade in lung cancer. CDR3 length equals 14 residues. Germline-derived CDR1 and CDR2 are SGDLS and YYNGEE. V was clipped by 1 base and J by 4 bases; unmatched bases: 3. Study results and caveats: With interferon-beta, early dynamics of blood T cell clones were reported to best predict response. After treatment with radiotherapy plus ipilimumab, TCR clones that came from the tumor expanded in blood.

Treatment of patients with chemo-refractory metastatic non-small-cell lung cancer consisted of focal radiation plus CTLA-4 blockade with ipilimumab. The sample here was peripheral blood, taken from a patient treated with radiotherapy plus ipilimumab. The clonotype originates from a human donor with non-small cell lung cancer who had stable disease on radiotherapy plus ipilimumab. The chain joins TRBV9 to TRBJ1-1, with 8 bases matching TRBD1. The CDR3 bases are TGTGCCAGCAGCGTAAAAGGACAGGGCACTGAAGCTTTCTTT. Its translation is CASSVKGQGTEAFF.